This T cell receptor beta chain was identified in a study of blood T cell repertoires in COVID-19. Across the whole study: From T cells, B-cell-depleted T cells, or PBMCs came the material, which was cDNA or gDNA.

The CDR3 runs to 14 residues. The junction had 2 bases not matched to a gene; V was cut back by 4 bases and J by 3 bases. CDR1 and CDR2 from the germline V gene are SGHAT and FQNNGV. Some clones are missing from TCRdb's copy, which holds only in-frame ones; the method was immunoSEQ multiplex PCR. Here the sample spans 200,000 to 250,000 clones, almost 90% being singletons. This TCR was recovered from a woman aged 60-75 years with acute or convalescent COVID-19. Material for sequencing was peripheral blood. This sequence joins TRBV11-2 and TRBJ2-7, with 11 bases lining up with TRBD2. The DNA for the CDR3 is TGTGCCAGCAGCTCCCTAGCGGGAGGCTACGAGCAGTACTTC. It yields the protein CASSSLAGGYEQYF.